This is a list of T cell receptor beta chains from one sample in a study of T-cell memory formation after mild COVID-19. TCRdb re-called the 5' RACE reads with MiXCR, one entry per CDR3 protein. The sample contains about 240,000 distinct CDR3 sequences, 8% to 9.5% of which appear only once. The sample comprised PBMCs or a T cell subset sorted from them (not recorded which). The receptor source for this set is a man between 18 and 35 years old who had mild COVID-19 (a few samples of this study predate the infection). Cell type and time point are not known. Each CDR3 is given with its conserved first and last residue. The D gene is left open where the match is weak. A row's size may be missing; if present it is once, few, many or a size class.

>TRBV6-4|-|TRBJ1-1|-
TGTGCCAGCAGTGATGGCCCCGGGGCGCGAACTGAAGCTTTCTTT
CASSDGPGARTEAFF
>TRBV19|few|TRBJ2-5|-
TGTGCCAGTAGTATGGGTGGGCAGATAGAGACCCAGTACTTC
CASSMGGQIETQYF
>TRBV4-3|-|TRBJ1-1|-
TGCGCCAGCAGCGCCAGCGGACAGAACACTGAAGCTTTCTTT
CASSASGQNTEAFF
>TRBV7-9|few|TRBJ1-2|TRBD1
TGTGCCAGCAGATCAAACAGGGGGGAAGGCTACACCTTC
CASRSNRGEGYTF
>TRBV11-2|few|TRBJ2-1|TRBD1
TGTGCCAGCAGCTTGATTGGACAGGGGAATGATGAGCAGTTCTTC
CASSLIGQGNDEQFF
>TRBV5-1|-|TRBJ1-2|-
TGCGCCAGCAGCGCACAGGGAGCTCATTATGGCTACACCTTC
CASSAQGAHYGYTF
>TRBV28|few|TRBJ2-2|-
TGTGCCAGCAGTTTTGGTACAGGGAGTACCGGGGAGCTGTTTTTT
CASSFGTGSTGELFF
>TRBV5-1|many|TRBJ2-1|-
TGCGCCAGCAGCGACGTGGGCAATGAGCAGTTCTTC
CASSDVGNEQFF
>TRBV5-1|-|TRBJ2-5|-
TGCGCCAGCAGCTGGGGGTCTGTAGAGACCCAGTACTTC
CASSWGSVETQYF
>TRBV30|few|TRBJ2-5|TRBD1
TGTGCCTGGAGTGTACAGGGGGCTGAGACCCAGTACTTC
CAWSVQGAETQYF
>TRBV7-8|few|TRBJ1-1|TRBD1
TGTGCCAGCCACGGGACAGGGTATGACACTGAAGCTTTCTTT
CASHGTGYDTEAFF
>TRBV7-3|many|TRBJ2-1|-
TGTGCCAGCAGTCTTATTGGCCTGGGGGAGCAGTTCTTC
CASSLIGLGEQFF
>TRBV18|few|TRBJ2-7|-
TGTGCCAGCTCACCGACTCAACTCCAGAGCGAGCAGTACTTC
CASSPTQLQSEQYF
>TRBV24-1|-|TRBJ2-1|-
TGTGCCACCAGCGCCTCGACGGCTTACAATGAGCAGTTCTTC
CATSASTAYNEQFF
>TRBV2|-|TRBJ2-2|-
TGTGCCAGCAGAGACTGGGCCCCGAACACCGGGGAGCTGTTTTTT
CASRDWAPNTGELFF
>TRBV11-2|-|TRBJ1-1|-
TGTGCCAGCAGCTTACGGGCAGGGGTGATTGAGGGAGCTTTCTTT
CASSLRAGVIEGAFF
>TRBV16|once|TRBJ2-2|-
TGTGCCAGCAGCCATTCCCTTGACAGGAACACCGGGGAGCTGTTTTTT
CASSHSLDRNTGELFF